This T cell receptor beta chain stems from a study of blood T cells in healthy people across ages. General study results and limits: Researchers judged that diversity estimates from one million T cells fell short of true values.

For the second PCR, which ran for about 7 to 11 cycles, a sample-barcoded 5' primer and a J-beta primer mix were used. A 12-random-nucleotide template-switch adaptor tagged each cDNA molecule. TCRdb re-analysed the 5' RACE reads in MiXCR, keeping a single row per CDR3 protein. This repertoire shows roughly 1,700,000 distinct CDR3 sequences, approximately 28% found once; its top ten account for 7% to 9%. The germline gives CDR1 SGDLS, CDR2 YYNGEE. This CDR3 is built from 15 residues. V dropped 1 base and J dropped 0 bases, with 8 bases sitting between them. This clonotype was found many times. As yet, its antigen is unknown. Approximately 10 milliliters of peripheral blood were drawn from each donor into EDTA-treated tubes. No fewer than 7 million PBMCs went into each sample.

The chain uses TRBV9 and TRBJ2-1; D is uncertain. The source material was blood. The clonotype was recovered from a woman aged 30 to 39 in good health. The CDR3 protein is CASSVQWNSYNEQFF. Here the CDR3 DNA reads TGTGCCAGCAGCGTACAGTGGAACTCCTACAATGAGCAGTTCTTC.